This T cell receptor (beta chain) stems from a study of vaccination effects on CD4 cells after COVID-19. Whole-study context: Antigen-specific CD4+ T cells were first expanded with viral peptide pools by the ViraFEST assay and only then sequenced. Vaccination followed sampling of two convalescent patients by 16 days and one week respectively. General observations from the study: At late timepoints after vaccination, vaccine- and infection-induced clones shrank markedly.

Cells that had been cultured for 10 days were the source of isolated CD4+ T cells. In the cultures, half the medium was exchanged for IL-2 medium on days 3 and 7. Assay used: immunoSEQ multiplex PCR; TCRdb lists only in-frame clones, some missing. The table records roughly 64,000 clones, approximately 78% of them present only once. V shed 2 bases and J shed 7 bases, with 23 bases lying between them. The CDR3 runs to 18 residues. CDR1 is SEHNR and CDR2 is FQNEAQ in the germline V gene (reference sequence). As regards this clone: Its antigen is unidentified.

This sequence originates from a human donor who had a prior SARS-CoV-2 infection. This material consisted of CD4+ T cells from PBMCs cultured without peptide, taken before COVID-19 vaccination. The chain joins TRBV7-9 to TRBJ2-2, with a tentative D call TRBD2 (7 bases). CDR3 region: CASSLTILRRGHRGELFF. The CDR3, as DNA: TGTGCCAGCAGCTTAACGATCCTCAGGCGGGGGCACCGCGGGGAGCTGTTTTTT.